The 5 T cell receptor beta chains presented below share a single source sample, sequenced in a study of blood T cell repertoires in COVID-19. Produced via immunoSEQ multiplex PCR; TCRdb's table is partial and in-frame only. The sample gives about 62,000 clones, 80% to 90% of which show up once; 1% to 1.5% is in the top ten. Sequenced sample: peripheral blood. These receptors originate from a woman of 80 years or more with acute or convalescent COVID-19.

The chain combines TRBV28 with TRBJ2-1; a possible D gene is TRBD1 (5 bases). Trimming removed 1 base from V and 10 bases from J, with 23 bases in between. The CDR3 length is 17 residues. Looked up from germline, CDR1 is MDHEN and CDR2 is SYDVKM. The CDR3 reads CASSLLGSLGLKVEQFF. As DNA, the CDR3 is TGTGCCAGCAGTTTATTAGGATCCCTGGGGCTTAAGGTGGAGCAGTTCTTC.

This clone occurred once. This chain connects TRBV29-1 to TRBJ2-3; D is undetermined. The CDR3 covers 10 residues. With 7 bases removed from V and 2 bases from J, the gap between germline ends came to 4 bases. The germline V gene encodes CDR1 SQVTM and CDR2 ANQGSEA. CDR3 coding DNA: TGCAGCGCCTACACAGATACGCAGTATTTT. This codes for CSAYTDTQYF.

The chain uses TRBV21-1 and TRBJ1-5; no DNA check was done on the table's D call, TRBD1. TRBV21-1 is listed as a pseudogene. CDR3 length: 16 amino acids. This chain's CDR3 is CASSKRAGGFNQPQHF. For the CDR3, the DNA is TGTGCCAGCAGCAAGCGGGCAGGGGGCTTTAATCAGCCCCAGCATTTT.

The chain couples TRBV10-2 to TRBJ2-1; 7 bases match TRBD1. CDR3 length: 18 residues. CDR1 and CDR2 (germline): WSHSY, SAAADI. Trimming at V came to 3 bases and at J to 4 bases, leaving 15 bases not matched to a gene. The CDR3 here is CASSDNRGFGIGYNEQFF. As DNA, the CDR3 is TGCGCCAGCAGTGATAACAGGGGTTTCGGGATCGGGTACAATGAGCAGTTCTTC.

The chain links TRBV5-1 to TRBJ2-7; 7 bases are a match to TRBD1. V gave up 0 bases and J gave up 5 bases; unmatched junction bases: 8. The CDR3 is 15 amino acids. Germline CDR1 SGHRS, CDR2 YFSETQ. DNA for the CDR3: TGCGCCAGCAGCTTGGAGGGGACAGCCCTGGACGAGCAGTACTTC. It encodes CASSLEGTALDEQYF.